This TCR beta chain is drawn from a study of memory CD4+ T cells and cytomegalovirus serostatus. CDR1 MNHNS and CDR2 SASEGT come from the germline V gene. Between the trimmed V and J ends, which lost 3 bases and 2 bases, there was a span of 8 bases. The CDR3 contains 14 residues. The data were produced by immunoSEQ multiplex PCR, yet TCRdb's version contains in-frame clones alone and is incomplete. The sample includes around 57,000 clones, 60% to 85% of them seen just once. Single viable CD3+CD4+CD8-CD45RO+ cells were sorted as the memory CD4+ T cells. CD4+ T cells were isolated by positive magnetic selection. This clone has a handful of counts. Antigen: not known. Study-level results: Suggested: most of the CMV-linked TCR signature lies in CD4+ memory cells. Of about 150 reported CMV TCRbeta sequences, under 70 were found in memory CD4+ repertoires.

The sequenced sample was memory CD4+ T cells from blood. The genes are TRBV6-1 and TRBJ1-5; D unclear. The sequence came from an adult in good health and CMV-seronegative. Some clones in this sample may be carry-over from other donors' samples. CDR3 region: CASSDNKGNQPQHF. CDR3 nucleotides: TGTGCCAGCAGTGATAATAAGGGCAATCAGCCCCAGCATTTT.